This is a list of T cell receptor beta chains from one sample in a study of T-cell reconstitution after alpha-beta-depleted transplantation in children. TCRdb used MiXCR to reprocess the PCR reads, holding one entry per CDR3 protein. The data hold about 600,000 distinct CDR3 sequences, with over 10% observed a single time. This material consisted of PBMCs, mostly from graft donor cells, taken 360 days after TCRalphabeta/CD19-depleted stem cell transplant. Receptors originate from a male patient younger than 18 who had a stem cell transplant for acute myeloid leukemia, so the T cells may come from the graft donor. Each CDR3 is given with its conserved first and last residue. Fields, in order: D gene, clone size, V gene, J gene, CDR3 DNA, CDR3 protein. The D gene is left open where the match is weak. Not all rows give a size; the values are once, few, many and, for expanded clones, a class.

NA	few	TRBV27	TRBJ2-1	TGTGCCAGCAGTATGCGGGGAAGTAGCTCCTACAATGAGCAGTTCTTC	CASSMRGSSSYNEQFF
NA	few	TRBV29-1	TRBJ2-1	TGCAGGCCTCGACGTGTCCGAACTACGAATGAGCAGTTCTTC	CRPRRVRTTNEQFF
NA	NA	TRBV6-1	TRBJ1-5	TGTGCCAGCAGCTTGACCCTTAGCAATCAGCCCCAGCATTTT	CASSLTLSNQPQHF
TRBD1	NA	TRBV6-1	TRBJ2-7	TGTGCCATCAGTGAAGCGCCGGGACAGGGCTTTAGGTCACGTTACGAGCAGTACTTC	CAISEAPGQGFRSRYEQYF
TRBD2	few	TRBV6-1	TRBJ2-7	TGTGCCAGCAGAATCTCTAGCGGGATGGCGGTTGAGCAGTACTTC	CASRISSGMAVEQYF
NA	once	TRBV7-3	TRBJ2-5	TGTGCCAGCAGCCCCAGGCAGAAAGAGACCCAGTACTTC	CASSPRQKETQYF
NA	many	TRBV12-3/TRBV12-4	TRBJ2-7	TGTGCCAGCAGTTTAGGGCCTGTCGGGTACGAGCAGTACTTC	CASSLGPVGYEQYF
NA	many	TRBV25-1	TRBJ1-1	TGTGCCAGCAGTGCCTTTGACACGAACACTGAAGCTTTCTTT	CASSAFDTNTEAFF
NA	many	TRBV3-1	TRBJ2-7	TGTGCCAGCAGCCAAGTCGGCCCTTTCTTTTACCCCTACGAGCAGTACTTC	CASSQVGPFFYPYEQYF
NA	NA	TRBV18	TRBJ2-1	TGTGCCAGCTCCGCCGGGGGCGGGACCTACAATGAGCAGTTCTTC	CASSAGGGTYNEQFF
NA	few	TRBV5-6	TRBJ2-7	TGTGCCAGCAGCACTACAGGGTACTCCTACGAGCAGTACTTC	CASSTTGYSYEQYF
TRBD1	many	TRBV20-1	TRBJ2-7	TGCAGTGCTGCCGGGACAGGGATCCCCTACGAGCAGTACTTC	CSAAGTGIPYEQYF
TRBD2	few	TRBV6-2/TRBV6-3	TRBJ2-7	TGTGCCAGCAGCCCCGCGGTGGGAGGGCCCTACGAGCAGTACTTC	CASSPAVGGPYEQYF
TRBD2	NA	TRBV7-2	TRBJ2-3	TGTGCCAGCAGCCCAAGTAAAATACTAGCGGGAGCGCGAGATACGCAGTATTTT	CASSPSKILAGARDTQYF
TRBD2	NA	TRBV6-5	TRBJ2-5	TGTGCCAGCAGTTACTCGGCGCTAGCGGGAGGCCCTAGGGAGGAGACCCAGTACTTC	CASSYSALAGGPREETQYF
NA	NA	TRBV7-2	TRBJ2-7	TGTGCCAGCAGCTTAGAATCTATTGGGTCAACCTACGAGCAGTACTTC	CASSLESIGSTYEQYF
NA	few	TRBV20-1	TRBJ1-5	TGCAGTGCTCGACAGGGCAATCAGCCCCAGCATTTT	CSARQGNQPQHF
NA	few	TRBV29-1	TRBJ2-5	TGCAGCGTTGTACAGGTGGACGAGACCCAGTACTTC	CSVVQVDETQYF
TRBD1	many	TRBV7-3	TRBJ1-1	TGTGCCAGCAGCTTAACCCCGGGACAGCAGAACACTGAAGCTTTCTTT	CASSLTPGQQNTEAFF
NA	few	TRBV6-1	TRBJ2-1	TGTGCCAGCACATTTCCGGGCCTCAATGAGCAGTTCTTC	CASTFPGLNEQFF
NA	few	TRBV12-3/TRBV12-4	TRBJ1-5	TGTGCCAGCACCTCGGAAAGGATCAATCAGCCCCAGCATTTT	CASTSERINQPQHF
TRBD2	NA	TRBV11-3	TRBJ2-7	TGTGCCAGCAGCTTACCCAGGGGGGCTAGCGGGAGTAAGCTTTCCTACGAGCAGTACTTC	CASSLPRGASGSKLSYEQYF
NA	many	TRBV12-3/TRBV12-4	TRBJ2-3	TGTGCCAGCAGTTTGCTGGACTCCTACACAGATACGCAGTATTTT	CASSLLDSYTDTQYF
NA	NA	TRBV4-3	TRBJ2-7	TGCGCCAGCAGCCCCTCGTCAGGGGCATTCTACGAGCAGTACTTC	CASSPSSGAFYEQYF
NA	NA	TRBV6-2/TRBV6-3	TRBJ1-5	TGTGCCAGCAGTTACTGGGAGGGCCTTAGCAATCAGCCCCAGCATTTT	CASSYWEGLSNQPQHF
NA	NA	TRBV24-1	TRBJ2-3	TGTGCCACCAGTGACCGGAACTATGATTACACAGATACGCAGTATTTT	CATSDRNYDYTDTQYF
TRBD1	many	TRBV28	TRBJ2-7	TGTGCCAGCAGTTTACCGGGACAGATCTACGAGCAGTACTTC	CASSLPGQIYEQYF
TRBD2	many	TRBV20-1	TRBJ2-2	TGCAGTGCCCCGGGCGGGTCTAGCGGGGTAACCGGGGAGCTGTTTTTT	CSAPGGSSGVTGELFF
TRBD2	NA	TRBV7-9	TRBJ2-2	TGTGCCAGCAGCTTCGGGGTAGCGGGAGCTGGGGAGCTGTTTTTT	CASSFGVAGAGELFF
NA	many	TRBV7-3	TRBJ2-3	TGTGCCAGCAGCTCCAGCGGGTTTAGCACAGATACGCAGTATTTT	CASSSSGFSTDTQYF
NA	few	TRBV6-5	TRBJ2-3	TGTGCCACAAACAGGGACACAGATACGCAGTATTTT	CATNRDTDTQYF
NA	many	TRBV29-1	TRBJ2-5	TGCAGCGTTGAAAGGCCATCGCAAGAGACCCAGTACTTC	CSVERPSQETQYF
NA	NA	TRBV12-3/TRBV12-4	TRBJ1-2	TGTGCCAGCAGTAACTCCACTTCCTCCCGGTCCTTC	CASSNSTSSRSF
TRBD2	few	TRBV6-1	TRBJ2-7	TGTGCCAGCAGCGGAGCTGGGGACTACTCCTACGAGCAGTACTTC	CASSGAGDYSYEQYF
TRBD2	many	TRBV20-1	TRBJ2-3	TGCAGTGCTTCCCTAATGACTAGCGGGAGCACAGATACGCAGTATTTT	CSASLMTSGSTDTQYF
NA	few	TRBV6-5	TRBJ2-1	TGTGCCAGCAGTTACTCTCAGGCCACCTTGGACAATGAGCAGTTCTTC	CASSYSQATLDNEQFF
TRBD2	few	TRBV6-1	TRBJ2-1	TGTGCCAGCAGCAATCCCGGGGCGGGGGACAATGAGCAGTTCTTC	CASSNPGAGDNEQFF
TRBD2	many	TRBV6-5	TRBJ2-1	TGTGCCAGCAGTTACGCGGGACTAGCGGGATATAATGAGCAGTTCTTC	CASSYAGLAGYNEQFF
TRBD2	many	TRBV18	TRBJ2-7	TGTGCCAGCTCACCACTCTGGGACAGACAGGGACTAGCGGGAGACGAGCAGTACTTC	CASSPLWDRQGLAGDEQYF
NA	many	TRBV15	TRBJ2-4	TGTGCCACCAGCAGAGATCACGGAAACATTCAGTACTTC	CATSRDHGNIQYF
NA	NA	TRBV18	TRBJ2-7	TGTGCCAGCTCACCCGGCGGCATAACCTACGAGCAGTACTTC	CASSPGGITYEQYF
NA	NA	TRBV7-9	TRBJ2-1	TGTGCCAGCAGCTTACCCTACTATGAGCAGTTCTTC	CASSLPYYEQFF
NA	few	TRBV7-6	TRBJ2-1	TGTGCCAGCAGCTTTAGGGCGGACAATGAGCAGTTCTTC	CASSFRADNEQFF
NA	NA	TRBV2	TRBJ2-1	TGTGCCAGCAAAGAGCAGGGGTGGTTCAATGAGCAGTTCTTC	CASKEQGWFNEQFF
NA	many	TRBV20-1	TRBJ2-1	TGCAGTGCTTTAGAACTAGCCTTTAAGCACAATGAGCAGTTCTTC	CSALELAFKHNEQFF
NA	few	TRBV7-2	TRBJ1-2	TGTGCCAGCAGCTTAGGGCAGGTCAATAACTATGGCTACACCTTC	CASSLGQVNNYGYTF
TRBD2	few	TRBV25-1	TRBJ2-1	TGTGCCAGCAGTGAAAGGCTAGCGGGAGTATCCTCCTACAATGAGCAGTTCTTC	CASSERLAGVSSYNEQFF
NA	NA	TRBV6-1	TRBJ2-7	TGTGCCAGCAGAGCCGCCGGGAGAATCCCCTACGAGCAGTACTTC	CASRAAGRIPYEQYF
TRBD2	few	TRBV19	TRBJ2-2	TGTGCCAGTAGTCTACTAGCGGGGCTGAACACCGGGGAGCTGTTTTTT	CASSLLAGLNTGELFF
NA	NA	TRBV20-1	TRBJ2-1	TGCAGTGGTGAGGACCGACGGGATGAGCAGTTCTTC	CSGEDRRDEQFF
TRBD2	few	TRBV29-1	TRBJ2-3	TGCAGCGTTGGAGGACTAGGGTTTTATTCAGATACGCAGTATTTT	CSVGGLGFYSDTQYF
TRBD1	few	TRBV28	TRBJ2-3	TGTGCCAGCAGTTTAGTGGGACAGGGGTCCCCTAGCACAGATACGCAGTATTTT	CASSLVGQGSPSTDTQYF
TRBD2	NA	TRBV5-4	TRBJ2-1	TGTGCCAGCAGCTTGGTTCCCAGGGGGAGGACTAGCGGGAGTTGGAATGAGCAGTTCTTC	CASSLVPRGRTSGSWNEQFF
TRBD2	few	TRBV10-2	TRBJ2-1	TGCGCCAGCAGTAAAAAGGGTGGACTAGCGGGAGAAAAATACAATGAGCAGTTCTTC	CASSKKGGLAGEKYNEQFF
NA	few	TRBV6-5	TRBJ2-7	TGTGCCAGCAGTTACTCCTGGGGAGGTACCTACGAGCAGTACTTC	CASSYSWGGTYEQYF
TRBD2	NA	TRBV29-1	TRBJ2-5	TGCAGCGTTGTAGCGGGAGTGGGACAAGAGACCCAGTACTTC	CSVVAGVGQETQYF
TRBD2	many	TRBV3-1	TRBJ2-1	TGTGCCAGCAGCCAAGGGACTAGCGGGACCTACTACAATGAGCAGTTCTTC	CASSQGTSGTYYNEQFF